What follows is one T cell receptor (beta chain) and its context. Its antigen remains unidentified. Germline CDR1 is WNHNN and CDR2 is SYGVQD (reference sequence). V lost 0 bases, J lost 3 bases, and 0 bases stayed unmatched. The CDR3 is 15 residues long. This specimen belongs to a study of somatic mutations in cytotoxic T cells in rheumatoid arthritis. Whole-study context: After diagnosis, patient blood (nearly 31 ml EDTA) was drawn right away, before any treatment was given. Whole-study findings and limits: Increasing age coincided with elevated CD8+ clonality among rheumatoid arthritis patients, though not among healthy controls.

Method: immunoSEQ multiplex PCR; TCRdb's copy keeps in-frame clones and lacks some. The table has fewer than 14,000 clones, around 80% seen once. The sample consisted of CD8+ T cells sorted from blood. This chain uses TRBV10-1 with TRBJ2-2; 8 bases agree with TRBD1. The sequence was collected from an adult with rheumatoid arthritis. The CDR3 sequence is CASSESDRDTGELFF. The CDR3 DNA reads TGCGCCAGCAGTGAGTCGGACAGGGACACCGGGGAGCTGTTTTTT.